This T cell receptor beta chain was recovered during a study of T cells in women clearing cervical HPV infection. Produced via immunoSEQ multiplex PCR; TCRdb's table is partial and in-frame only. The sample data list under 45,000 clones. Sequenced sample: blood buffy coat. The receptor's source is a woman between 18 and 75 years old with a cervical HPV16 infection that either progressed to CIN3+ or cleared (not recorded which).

Incomplete CDR3 DNA: TGTGCCAGCACTAATCGGGGAAACACC. It encodes CASTNRGNT. The full-length CDR3 reads as CASTNRGNTIYF. V and J are TRBV5-4 and TRBJ1-3; D remains unclear. The sequenced fragment ends 3 residues before the CDR3 boundary, so the rest is inferred from the germline J gene. V lost 6 bases and J 4 bases, leaving 8 bases between the germline ends. CDR3 length: 12 amino acids. CDR1 SGHNT and CDR2 YYREEE come from the germline V gene (reference sequence).